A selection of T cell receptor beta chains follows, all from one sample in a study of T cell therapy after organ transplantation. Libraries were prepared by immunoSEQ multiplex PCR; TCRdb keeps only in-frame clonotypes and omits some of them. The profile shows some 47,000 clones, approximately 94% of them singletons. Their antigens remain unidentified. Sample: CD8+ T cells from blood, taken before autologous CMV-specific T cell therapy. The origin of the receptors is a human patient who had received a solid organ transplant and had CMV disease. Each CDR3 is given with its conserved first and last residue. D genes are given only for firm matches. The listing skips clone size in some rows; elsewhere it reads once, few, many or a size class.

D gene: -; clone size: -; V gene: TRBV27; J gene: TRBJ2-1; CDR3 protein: CASSGERGADEQFF; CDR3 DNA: TGTGCCAGCAGCGGGGAGCGAGGTGCAGATGAGCAGTTCTTC
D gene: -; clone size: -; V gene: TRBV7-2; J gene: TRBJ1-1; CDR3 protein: CASSLGSLITEAFF; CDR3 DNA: TGTGCCAGCAGCTTAGGCTCCTTGATCACTGAAGCTTTCTTT
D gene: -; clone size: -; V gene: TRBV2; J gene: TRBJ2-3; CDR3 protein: CASSPRGVASLRTDTQYF; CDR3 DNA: TGTGCCAGCAGCCCTCGGGGAGTGGCGTCACTACGCACAGATACGCAGTATTTT
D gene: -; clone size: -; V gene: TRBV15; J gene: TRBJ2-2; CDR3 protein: CATSDIRSITNTGELFF; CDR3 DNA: TGTGCCACCAGCGATATTAGGAGTATTACGAACACCGGGGAGCTGTTTTTT
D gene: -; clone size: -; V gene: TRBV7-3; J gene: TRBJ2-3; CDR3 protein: CASSFPTGNPKTGTDTQYF; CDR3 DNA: TGTGCCAGCAGCTTCCCCACTGGGAATCCGAAGACGGGCACAGATACGCAGTATTTT
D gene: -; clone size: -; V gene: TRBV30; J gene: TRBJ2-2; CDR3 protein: CAGSLRVRLVTGELFF; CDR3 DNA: TGTGCCGGATCCCTGCGGGTCAGGCTGGTCACCGGGGAGCTGTTTTTT
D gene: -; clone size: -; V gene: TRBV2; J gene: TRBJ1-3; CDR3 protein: CASSDVGSGNTIYF; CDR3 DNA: TGTGCCAGCAGTGACGTTGGCTCTGGAAACACCATATATTTT
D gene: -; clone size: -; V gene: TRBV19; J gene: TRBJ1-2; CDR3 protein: CASTPTLGHYGYTF; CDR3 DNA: TGTGCCAGTACCCCGACTCTAGGGCACTATGGCTACACCTTC
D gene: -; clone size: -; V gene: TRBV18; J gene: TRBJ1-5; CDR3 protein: CASSPARVGNQPQHF; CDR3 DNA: TGTGCCAGCTCACCAGCCAGGGTAGGGAATCAGCCCCAGCATTTT
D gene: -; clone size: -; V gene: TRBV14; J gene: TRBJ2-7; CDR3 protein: CASSRPSCEQYF; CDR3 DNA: TGTGCCAGCAGCCGCCCGTCCTGCGAGCAGTACTTC
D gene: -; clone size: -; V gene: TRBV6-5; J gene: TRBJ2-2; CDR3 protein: CASSSPLNTGELFF; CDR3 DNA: TGTGCCAGCAGTTCCCCGTTGAACACCGGGGAGCTGTTTTTT
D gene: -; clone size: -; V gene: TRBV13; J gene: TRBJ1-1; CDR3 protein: CASSSSGSLPRAPHTEAFF; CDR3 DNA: TGTGCCAGCAGCTCCTCAGGGTCCTTACCCAGGGCCCCCCACACTGAAGCTTTCTTT
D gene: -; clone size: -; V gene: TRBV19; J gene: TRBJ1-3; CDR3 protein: CASMVLRDSGNTIYF; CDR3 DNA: TGTGCCAGTATGGTTTTGCGCGACTCTGGAAACACCATATATTTT
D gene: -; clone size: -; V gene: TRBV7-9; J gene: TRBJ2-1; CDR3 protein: CASSPPLNEQFF; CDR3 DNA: TGTGCCAGCAGCCCCCCTCTAAATGAGCAGTTCTTC
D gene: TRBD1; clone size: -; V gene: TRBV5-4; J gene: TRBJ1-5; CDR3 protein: CASSGGTGANQPQHF; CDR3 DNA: TGTGCCAGCAGCGGCGGGACAGGGGCCAATCAGCCCCAGCATTTT
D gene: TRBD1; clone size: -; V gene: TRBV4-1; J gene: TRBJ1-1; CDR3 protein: CASSHDRVPEAFF; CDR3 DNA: TGCGCCAGCAGCCATGACAGGGTACCTGAAGCTTTCTTT
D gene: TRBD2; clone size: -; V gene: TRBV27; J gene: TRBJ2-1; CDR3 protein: CASGHGGLAYNEQFF; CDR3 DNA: TGTGCCAGCGGTCACGGGGGACTAGCCTACAATGAGCAGTTCTTC
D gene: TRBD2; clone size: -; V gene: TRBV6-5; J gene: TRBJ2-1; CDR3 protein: CASRLAGHNEQFF; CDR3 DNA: TGTGCCAGCAGACTAGCGGGGCACAATGAGCAGTTCTTC
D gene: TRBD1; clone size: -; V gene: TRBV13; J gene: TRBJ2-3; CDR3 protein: CASSLEGQELADTQYF; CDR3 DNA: TGTGCCAGCAGCTTAGAGGGACAGGAGTTGGCAGATACGCAGTATTTT
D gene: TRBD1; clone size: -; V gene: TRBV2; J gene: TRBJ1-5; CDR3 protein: CASRAGQGESYSNQPQHF; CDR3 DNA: TGTGCCAGCAGGGCGGGACAGGGCGAATCTTATAGCAATCAGCCCCAGCATTTT
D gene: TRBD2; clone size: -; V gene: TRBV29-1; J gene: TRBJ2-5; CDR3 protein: CSVELGLVSLETQYF; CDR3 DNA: TGCAGCGTTGAACTGGGACTAGTTTCTCTGGAGACCCAGTACTTC
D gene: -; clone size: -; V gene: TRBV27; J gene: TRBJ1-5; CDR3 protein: CASSPSMGNQPQHF; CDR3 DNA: TGTGCCAGCAGTCCCTCCATGGGCAATCAGCCCCAGCATTTT
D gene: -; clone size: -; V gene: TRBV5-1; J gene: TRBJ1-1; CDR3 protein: CASSRGRGNTEAFF; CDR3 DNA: TGCGCCAGCAGCCGGGGACGGGGGAACACTGAAGCTTTCTTT
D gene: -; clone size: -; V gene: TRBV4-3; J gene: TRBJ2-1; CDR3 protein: CASSQDRGSSYNEQFF; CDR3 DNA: TGCGCCAGCAGCCAAGATAGGGGGAGCTCCTACAATGAGCAGTTCTTC
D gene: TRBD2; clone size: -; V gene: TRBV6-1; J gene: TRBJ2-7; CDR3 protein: CASIERPSGLAYEQYF; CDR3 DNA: TGTGCCAGCATTGAGAGGCCTAGCGGGCTTGCCTACGAGCAGTACTTC
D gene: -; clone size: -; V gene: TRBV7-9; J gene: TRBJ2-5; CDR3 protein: CASRQGLKETQYF; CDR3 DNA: TGTGCCAGCAGGCAAGGACTAAAAGAGACCCAGTACTTC
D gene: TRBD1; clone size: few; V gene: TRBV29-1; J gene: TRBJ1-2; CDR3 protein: CSVRTGNRYTF; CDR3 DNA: TGCAGCGTCAGGACAGGGAATCGCTACACCTTC
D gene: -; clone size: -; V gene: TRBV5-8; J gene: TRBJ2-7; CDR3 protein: CASSLEQGPYEQYF; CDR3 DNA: TGTGCCAGCAGCTTGGAACAGGGACCCTACGAGCAGTACTTC
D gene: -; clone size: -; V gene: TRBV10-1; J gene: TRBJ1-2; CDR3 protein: CASSDTQRSGYTF; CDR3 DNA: TGCGCCAGCAGTGACACACAGCGGAGTGGCTACACCTTC
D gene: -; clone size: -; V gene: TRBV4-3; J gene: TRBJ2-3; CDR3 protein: CASSQERQATDTQYF; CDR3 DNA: TGCGCCAGCAGCCAAGAGAGGCAGGCCACAGATACGCAGTATTTT
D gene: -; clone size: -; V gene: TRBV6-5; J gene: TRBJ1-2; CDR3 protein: CAIETGDGYTF; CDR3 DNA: TGTGCCATAGAAACAGGAGATGGCTACACCTTC